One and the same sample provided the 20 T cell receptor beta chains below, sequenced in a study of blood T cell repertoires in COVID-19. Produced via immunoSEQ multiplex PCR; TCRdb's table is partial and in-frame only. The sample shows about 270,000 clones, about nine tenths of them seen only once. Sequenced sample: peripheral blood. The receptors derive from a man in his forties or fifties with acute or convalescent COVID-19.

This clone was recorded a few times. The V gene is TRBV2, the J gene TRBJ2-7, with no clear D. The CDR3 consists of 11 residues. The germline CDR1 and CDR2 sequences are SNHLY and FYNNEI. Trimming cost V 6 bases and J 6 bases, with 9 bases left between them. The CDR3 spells CASRRLSEQYF. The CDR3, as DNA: TGTGCCAGCAGGCGGCTCTCCGAGCAGTACTTC.

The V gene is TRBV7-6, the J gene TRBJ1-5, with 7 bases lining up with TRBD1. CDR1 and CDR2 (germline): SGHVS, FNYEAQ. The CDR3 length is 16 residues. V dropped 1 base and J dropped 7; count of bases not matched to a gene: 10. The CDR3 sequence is CASSLEARGAVQPQHF. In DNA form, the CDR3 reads TGTGCCAGCAGCTTAGAAGCCAGGGGGGCCGTGCAGCCCCAGCATTTT.

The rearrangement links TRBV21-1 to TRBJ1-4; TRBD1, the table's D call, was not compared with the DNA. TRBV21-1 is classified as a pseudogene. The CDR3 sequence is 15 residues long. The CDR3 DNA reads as TGTGCCAGCAGCAAGGCTCCCCGTTCCAGTGAAAAACTGTTTTTT. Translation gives CASSKAPRSSEKLFF.

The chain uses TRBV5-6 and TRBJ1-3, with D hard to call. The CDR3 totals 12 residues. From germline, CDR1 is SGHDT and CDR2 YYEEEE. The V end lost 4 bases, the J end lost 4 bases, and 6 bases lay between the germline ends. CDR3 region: CASSRGGNTIYF. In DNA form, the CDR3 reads TGTGCCAGCAGCCGAGGGGGAAACACCATATATTTT.

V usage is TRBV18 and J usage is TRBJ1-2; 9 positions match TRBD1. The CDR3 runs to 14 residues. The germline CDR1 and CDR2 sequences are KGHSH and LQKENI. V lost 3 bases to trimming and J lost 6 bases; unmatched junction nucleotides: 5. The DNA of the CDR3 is TGTGCCAGCTCACCCGCGGGACAGGGAGATGGCTACACCTTC. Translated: CASSPAGQGDGYTF.

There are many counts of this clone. The CDR3 bases are TGTGCCAGCAGTCCCAGGACAGGGAGAGGAGAGACCCAGTACTTC. Its protein product is CASSPRTGRGETQYF. The chain recombines TRBV27 with TRBJ2-5, with 8 bases identical to TRBD1. From germline, CDR1 is MNHEY and CDR2 SMNVEV (reference sequence). The CDR3 is made up of 15 amino acids. Trimming took 5 bases from V and 4 from J; bases not matched to a gene: 9.

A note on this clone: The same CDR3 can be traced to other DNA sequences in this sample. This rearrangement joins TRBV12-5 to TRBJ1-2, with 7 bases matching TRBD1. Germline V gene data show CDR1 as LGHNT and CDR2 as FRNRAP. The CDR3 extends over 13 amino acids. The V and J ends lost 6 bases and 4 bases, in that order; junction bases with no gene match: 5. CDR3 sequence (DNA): TGTGCTAGTGGGCCAGGGACAGTCTATGGCTACACCTTC. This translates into CASGPGTVYGYTF.

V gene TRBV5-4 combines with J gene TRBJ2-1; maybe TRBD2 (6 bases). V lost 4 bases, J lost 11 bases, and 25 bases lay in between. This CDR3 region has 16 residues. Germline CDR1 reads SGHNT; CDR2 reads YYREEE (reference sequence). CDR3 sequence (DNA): TGTGCCAGCAGCCCCGCGACTAGAACCTACCCGGGCCAGCAGTTCTTC. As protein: CASSPATRTYPGQQFF.

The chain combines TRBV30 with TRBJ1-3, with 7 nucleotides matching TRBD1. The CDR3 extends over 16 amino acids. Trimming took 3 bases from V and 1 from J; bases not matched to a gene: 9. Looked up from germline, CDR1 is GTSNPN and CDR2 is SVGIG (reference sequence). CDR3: CAWREGAIFSGNTIYF. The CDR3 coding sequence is TGTGCCTGGAGGGAGGGGGCGATTTTTTCTGGAAACACCATATATTTT. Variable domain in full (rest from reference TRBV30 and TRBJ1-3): SQTIHQWPATLVQPVGSPLSLECTVEGTSNPNLYWYRQAAGRGLQLLFYSVGIGQISSEVPQNLSASRPQDRQFILSSKKLLLSDSGFYLCAWREGAIFSGNTIYFGEGSWLTVV.

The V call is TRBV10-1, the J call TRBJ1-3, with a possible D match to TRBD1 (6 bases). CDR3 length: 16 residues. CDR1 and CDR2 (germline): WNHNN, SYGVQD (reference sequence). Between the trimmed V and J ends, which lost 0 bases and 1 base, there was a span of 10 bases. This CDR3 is CASSESEQGSGNTIYF. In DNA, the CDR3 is TGCGCCAGCAGTGAGTCCGAACAGGGATCTGGAAACACCATATATTTT.

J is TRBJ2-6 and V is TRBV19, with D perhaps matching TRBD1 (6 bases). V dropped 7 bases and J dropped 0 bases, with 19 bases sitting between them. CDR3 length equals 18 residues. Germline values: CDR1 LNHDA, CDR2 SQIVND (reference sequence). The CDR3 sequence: CASTPSRGLFSGANVLTF. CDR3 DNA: TGTGCCAGTACCCCGAGCAGGGGCCTATTCTCTGGGGCCAACGTCCTGACTTTC.

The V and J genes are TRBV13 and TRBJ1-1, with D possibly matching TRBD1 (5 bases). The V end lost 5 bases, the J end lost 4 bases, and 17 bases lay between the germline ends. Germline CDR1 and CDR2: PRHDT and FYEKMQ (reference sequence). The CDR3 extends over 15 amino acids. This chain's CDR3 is CASSPGGGTFTEAFF. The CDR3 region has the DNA TGTGCCAGCAGCCCCGGGGGAGGGACCTTCACTGAAGCTTTCTTT. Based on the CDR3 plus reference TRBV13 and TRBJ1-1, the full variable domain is AAGVIQSPRHLIKEKRETATLKCYPIPRHDTVYWYQQGPGQDPQFLISFYEKMQSDKGSIPDRFSAQQFSDYHSELNMSSLELGDSALYFCASSPGGGTFTEAFFGQGTRLTVV.

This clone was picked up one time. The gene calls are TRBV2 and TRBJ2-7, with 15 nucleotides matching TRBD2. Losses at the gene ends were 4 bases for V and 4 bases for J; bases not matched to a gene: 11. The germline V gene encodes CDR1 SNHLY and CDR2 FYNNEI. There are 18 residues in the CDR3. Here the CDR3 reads CASSGGPGTSGGRYEQYF. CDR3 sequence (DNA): TGTGCCAGCAGTGGTGGTCCAGGGACTAGCGGGGGGCGGTACGAGCAGTACTTC.

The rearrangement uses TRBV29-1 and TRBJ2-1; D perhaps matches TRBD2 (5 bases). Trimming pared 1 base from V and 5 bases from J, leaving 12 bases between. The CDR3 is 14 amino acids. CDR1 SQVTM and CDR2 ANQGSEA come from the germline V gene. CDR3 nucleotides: TGCAGCGTTGAAGTGGTACTAGTGAACAATGAGCAGTTCTTC. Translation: CSVEVVLVNNEQFF.

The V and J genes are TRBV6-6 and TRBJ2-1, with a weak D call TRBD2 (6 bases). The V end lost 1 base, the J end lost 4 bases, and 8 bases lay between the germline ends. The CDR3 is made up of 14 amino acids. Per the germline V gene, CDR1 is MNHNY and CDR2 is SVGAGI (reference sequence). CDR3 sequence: CASSYLAGYNEQFF. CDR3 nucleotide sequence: TGTGCCAGCAGTTACTTGGCGGGATACAATGAGCAGTTCTTC.

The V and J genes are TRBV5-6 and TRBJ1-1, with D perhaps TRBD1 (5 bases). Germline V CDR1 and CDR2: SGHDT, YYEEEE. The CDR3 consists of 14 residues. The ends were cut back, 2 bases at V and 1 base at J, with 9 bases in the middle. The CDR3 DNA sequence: TGTGCCAGCAGCTTCGGGACTGAGAACACTGAAGCTTTCTTT. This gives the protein CASSFGTENTEAFF.

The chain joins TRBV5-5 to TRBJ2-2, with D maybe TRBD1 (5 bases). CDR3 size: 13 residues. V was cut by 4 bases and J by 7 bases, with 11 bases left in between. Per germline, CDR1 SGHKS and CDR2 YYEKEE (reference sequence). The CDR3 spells CASSPGSNGELFF. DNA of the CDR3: TGTGCCAGCAGCCCAGGGTCGAACGGGGAGCTGTTTTTT.

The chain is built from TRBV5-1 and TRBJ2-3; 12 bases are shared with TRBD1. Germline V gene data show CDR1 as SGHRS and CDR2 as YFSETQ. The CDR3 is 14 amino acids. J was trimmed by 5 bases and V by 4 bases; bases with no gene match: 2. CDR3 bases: TGCGCCAGCAGCGGGACAGGGGGCTTAGATACGCAGTATTTT. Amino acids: CASSGTGGLDTQYF.

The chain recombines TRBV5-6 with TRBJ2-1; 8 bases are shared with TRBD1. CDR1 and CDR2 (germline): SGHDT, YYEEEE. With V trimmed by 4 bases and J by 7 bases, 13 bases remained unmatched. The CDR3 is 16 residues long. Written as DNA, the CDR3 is TGTGCCAGCAGCCCACCGACAGGGGAAAATGTGAATGAGCAGTTCTTC. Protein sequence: CASSPPTGENVNEQFF.

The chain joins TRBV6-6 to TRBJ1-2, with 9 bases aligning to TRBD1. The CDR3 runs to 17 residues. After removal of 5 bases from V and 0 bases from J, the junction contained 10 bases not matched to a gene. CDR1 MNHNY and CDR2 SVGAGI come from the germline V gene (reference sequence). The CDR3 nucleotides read TGTGCCAGCAGTCCAAGACAGGGGGTAATTACTAACTATGGCTACACCTTC. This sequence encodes CASSPRQGVITNYGYTF.